This T cell receptor (beta chain) was identified in a study of blood T cell repertoires in COVID-19. Study information: From the United States, Italy and Spain came samples of acute and convalescent COVID-19. Sample material is recorded as cDNA or gDNA derived from T cells, B-cell-depleted T cells, or PBMCs.

CDR3 length: 15 amino acids. The germline V gene encodes CDR1 SGHDT and CDR2 YYEEEE. J gave up 3 bases and V 4 bases, and 8 bases lay outside the gene matches. In the original processing: Estimation of nucleated cell counts was performed using reference gene primer amplification. The data were produced by immunoSEQ multiplex PCR, yet TCRdb's version contains in-frame clones alone and is incomplete. That table supplies the V and J calls and clone size; D and trimming were determined from the DNA. The repertoire holds 110,000 or so clones, with over 80% as singletons. This TCR was recovered from a woman aged 60-75 years with acute or convalescent COVID-19. The sequenced sample was peripheral blood. The rearrangement links TRBV5-6 to TRBJ2-7, with 9 positions matching TRBD1. CDR3 coding DNA: TGTGCCAGCAGCCGCGGGACAGGGACCCTCTACGAGCAGTACTTC. It yields the protein CASSRGTGTLYEQYF.